This is a list of T cell receptor beta chains from one sample in a study of cytomegalovirus exposure and HLA in healthy donors. Assay used: immunoSEQ multiplex PCR; TCRdb lists only in-frame clones, some missing. Here the sample spans approximately 200,000 clones, roughly four fifths being singletons. The sequenced sample was PBMCs. Every receptor here comes from a girl aged 2 to 9 in good health and CMV-seronegative. Each CDR3 is given with its conserved first and last residue. The D gene is left open where the match is weak. Clone size, where shown, is once, few, many, or a class for clones that have expanded.

TRBV5-6,TRBD2,TRBJ2-1,NA,TGTGCCAGCAGCGGGGGACTAGCGGGAGGGGGGGAGCAGTTCTTC,CASSGGLAGGGEQFF
TRBV4-2,TRBD2,TRBJ2-1,NA,TGTGCCAGCAAAACTAGCGGGGGGGCCTACAATGAGCAGTTCTTC,CASKTSGGAYNEQFF
TRBV4-1,NA,TRBJ1-6,few,TGCGCCAGCAGCCAAATTTCGTCTAGCTCCTATAATTCACCCCTCCACTTT,CASSQISSSSYNSPLHF
TRBV4-1,TRBD2,TRBJ2-3,NA,TGCGCCAGCAGCCAAGATCGGATAGCGGGAGCCACAGATACGCAGTATTTT,CASSQDRIAGATDTQYF
TRBV11-3,NA,TRBJ1-6,NA,TGTGCCAGCACCCAGAACCCGATTTCACCCCTCCACTTT,CASTQNPISPLHF
TRBV29-1,NA,TRBJ1-1,NA,TGCAGCGTTGAGGCAGGGAACACTGAAGCTTTCTTT,CSVEAGNTEAFF
TRBV2,NA,TRBJ1-2,NA,TGTGCCAGGGGTGCGGGAAATTACGGCTACACCTTC,CARGAGNYGYTF
TRBV4-2,TRBD2,TRBJ2-3,NA,TGTGCCAGCAGCCCGAGTGCTAGCGGGAGAGGCGCAGATACGCAGTATTTT,CASSPSASGRGADTQYF
TRBV5-1,TRBD1,TRBJ1-3,NA,TGCGCCAGCAGCTTAACCGGGACAGGGATGGGAAACACCATATATTTT,CASSLTGTGMGNTIYF
TRBV7-9,NA,TRBJ1-2,once,TGTTCCAGCAGCTTAGGGGGGCCCTCAGCTAACTATGGCTACACCTTC,CSSSLGGPSANYGYTF
TRBV6-1,NA,TRBJ2-7,once,TGTGCCAGCAGTGAAGGGGGACAGCGGGGGAGCTACGAGCAGTACTTC,CASSEGGQRGSYEQYF
TRBV21-1,NA,TRBJ2-3,once,TGTGCCAGCAGCAAAAGGACAGAGAAGGGTGGCACAGATACGCAGTATTTT,CASSKRTEKGGTDTQYF
TRBV5-4,TRBD1,TRBJ2-2,few,TGTGCCAGCAGCCGCCGGGACAGGGAGACCGGGGAGCTGTTTTTT,CASSRRDRETGELFF
TRBV5-4,NA,TRBJ2-5,NA,TGTGCCAGCAGCTTGATCAGCGCAGAGACCCAGTACTTC,CASSLISAETQYF
TRBV6-5,NA,TRBJ1-4,NA,TGTGCCAGCAAAGAACAGGGACCTAATGAAAAACTGTTTTTT,CASKEQGPNEKLFF
TRBV6-5,TRBD2,TRBJ2-3,NA,TGTGCCAGCAGGATGCGGGGGGGCGGGACAGATACGCAGTATTTT,CASRMRGGGTDTQYF
TRBV18,NA,TRBJ1-3,NA,TGTGCCAGCTCACCAGCGGGAAACACCATATATTTT,CASSPAGNTIYF
TRBV7-2,NA,TRBJ1-5,NA,TGTGCCAGCAGCTCAACGATACCCACAGATCAGCCCCAGCATTTT,CASSSTIPTDQPQHF
TRBV9,NA,TRBJ1-1,NA,TGTGCCAGCAGCGTAGATCGGGGGGCGGTCACTGAAGCTTTCTTT,CASSVDRGAVTEAFF
TRBV19,NA,TRBJ2-1,NA,TGTGCCAGTAGGCGCCGGAGCGGGCGAACTGCAAGCTCCTACAATGAGCAGTTCTTC,CASRRRSGRTASSYNEQFF
TRBV4-1,TRBD2,TRBJ2-7,few,TGCGCCAGCAGCCAAGGGCTAGCGGGGGTCTACGAGCAGTACTTC,CASSQGLAGVYEQYF
TRBV19,TRBD1,TRBJ2-3,NA,TGTGCCAGTAGTATCAGACAGGGTAGCACAGATACGCAGTATTTT,CASSIRQGSTDTQYF
TRBV2,TRBD2,TRBJ2-1,NA,TGTGCCAGCAGTGTAGACCCTAGCGGGGGGGCCGGTGAGCAGTTCTTC,CASSVDPSGGAGEQFF
TRBV30,NA,TRBJ1-2,NA,TGTGCCTGGAGCAGGACAGTGACCTACTATGGCTACACCTTC,CAWSRTVTYYGYTF
TRBV19,NA,TRBJ1-2,NA,TGTGCCAGTAGCCACCAGGGGTATGGCTACACCTTC,CASSHQGYGYTF
TRBV7-7,NA,TRBJ2-7,NA,TGTGCCAGCAGCTTAGGGGAGGTCGGGGAGCAGTACTTC,CASSLGEVGEQYF
TRBV19,NA,TRBJ1-5,few,TGTGCCAGTAGTATAGCCTACCCCGGACTATCCTTCGGGATGTCGCCCCAGCATTTT,CASSIAYPGLSFGMSPQHF
TRBV5-4,NA,TRBJ1-1,NA,TGTGCCAGCAGCCTACTAAACACTGAAGCTTTCTTT,CASSLLNTEAFF
TRBV11-2,NA,TRBJ2-5,NA,TGTGCCAGCACCCCCCCTGGGGGGGAGACCCAGTACTTC,CASTPPGGETQYF
TRBV7-6,NA,TRBJ1-1,NA,TGTGCCAGTGCACGAGGTGACACTGAAGCTTTCTTT,CASARGDTEAFF
TRBV5-1,NA,TRBJ2-1,NA,TGCGCCAGCAGGCTCCCAGGGGATGAGCAGTTCTTC,CASRLPGDEQFF
TRBV10-3,NA,TRBJ2-1,NA,TGTGCCATCAGTGAGACTGGTTACAATGAGCAGTTCTTC,CAISETGYNEQFF
TRBV4-1,TRBD2,TRBJ2-3,NA,TGCGCCAGCAGCCAACCGGGGATAGCGGGGGGGGATGGAACTAGCACAGATACGCAGTATTTT,CASSQPGIAGGDGTSTDTQYF
TRBV21-1,NA,TRBJ2-5,NA,TGTGCCAGCAGCAAGTATGAGACCCAGTACTTC,CASSKYETQYF
TRBV5-1,NA,TRBJ1-1,few,TGCGCCAGCAGCTTGGACAGGACGAACACTGAAGCTTTCTTT,CASSLDRTNTEAFF
TRBV9,TRBD2,TRBJ2-7,NA,TGTGCCAGCAGCCGGTGGGGGGGTTACAGCGAGCAGTACTTC,CASSRWGGYSEQYF
TRBV19,TRBD2,TRBJ2-1,once,TGTGCCAGTAGTATCGAACTAGCGGGGGGTTTCAATGAGCAGTTCTTC,CASSIELAGGFNEQFF
TRBV27,NA,TRBJ2-7,NA,TGTGCCAGCAGTCCCGACCGGGACATTAAGAAGATAGGCGAGCAGTACTTC,CASSPDRDIKKIGEQYF
TRBV11-2,NA,TRBJ2-2,NA,TGTGCCAGCAGCTTGAGGATTTCGAACACCGGGGAGCTGTTTTTT,CASSLRISNTGELFF
TRBV5-4,TRBD2,TRBJ2-7,NA,TGTGCCAGCAGCAGCGGGGGCTCCTACGAGCAGTACTTC,CASSSGGSYEQYF
TRBV25-1,NA,TRBJ1-1,once,TGTGCCAGCAGTGACCGGGACAAGAACACTGAAGCTTTCTTT,CASSDRDKNTEAFF
TRBV29-1,NA,TRBJ2-4,NA,TGCAGCGCCGGACAGTTAGGCGGAAACATTCAGTACTTC,CSAGQLGGNIQYF
TRBV10-1,NA,TRBJ2-7,few,TGCGCCAGCAGTGAGTCACAGGGCCCCTACGAGCAGTACTTC,CASSESQGPYEQYF
TRBV27,NA,TRBJ2-1,NA,TGTGCCAGCAGCCAAATCCGGACAGTCAGCTCCTACAATGAGCAGTTCTTC,CASSQIRTVSSYNEQFF
TRBV9,NA,TRBJ2-2,NA,TGTGCCAGCAGCCCCGGGACTCCAGGCGGGGAGCTGTTTTTT,CASSPGTPGGELFF
TRBV13,TRBD1,TRBJ2-5,NA,TGTGCCAGCAGCCCAAGGACAGGGGGACAAGAGACCCAGTACTTC,CASSPRTGGQETQYF
TRBV5-4,NA,TRBJ1-1,few,TGTGCCAGCAGCCCGGGGGGGGGCTGGAACACTGAAGCTTTCTTT,CASSPGGGWNTEAFF
TRBV19,TRBD1,TRBJ2-1,NA,TGTGCCAGTAGTATACGCTGGACAGGGGGTCTTAGCAGGAGCTCCTACAATGAGCAGTTCTTC,CASSIRWTGGLSRSSYNEQFF
TRBV2,NA,TRBJ2-2,NA,TGTGCCAGAGACTCCACAGGGACCGGGGAGCTGTTTTTT,CARDSTGTGELFF
TRBV5-6,NA,TRBJ2-5,NA,TGTGCCAGCAGCTTGGCACCAGAAGAGACCCAGTACTTC,CASSLAPEETQYF
TRBV5-1,TRBD1,TRBJ2-3,few,TGCGCCAGCAGCGGTGGGACAGGGACAGATACGCAGTATTTT,CASSGGTGTDTQYF
TRBV6-1,TRBD2,TRBJ2-7,NA,TGTGCCAGCAGTGAGAGGACTAGCTCCTACGAGCAGTACTTC,CASSERTSSYEQYF
TRBV27,NA,TRBJ1-5,NA,TGTGCCAGCAGTTTATTCGGAGGGCTGGGTACTCAGCCCCAGCATTTT,CASSLFGGLGTQPQHF
TRBV6-1,NA,TRBJ2-5,once,TGTGCCAGCAGTGTCCAGGGCAACCAAGAGACCCAGTACTTC,CASSVQGNQETQYF
TRBV18,TRBD1,TRBJ1-5,NA,TGTGCCAGCTCAAACAGGGGACAGGGGCCGGTGGTAGGTCAGCCCCAGCATTTT,CASSNRGQGPVVGQPQHF
TRBV6-1,NA,TRBJ1-5,NA,TGTGCCAGCAGTCCCCAGGGGTATCAGCCCCAGCATTTT,CASSPQGYQPQHF
TRBV2,NA,TRBJ2-5,NA,TGTGCCAGCAGTCCCCCCGGGGAGACCCAGTACTTC,CASSPPGETQYF
TRBV6-5,NA,TRBJ2-1,NA,TGTGCCAGCAGTTTTACAAGGAGCTCCTACAATGAGCAGTTCTTC,CASSFTRSSYNEQFF
TRBV27,TRBD1,TRBJ1-6,NA,TGTGCCAGCAGTAAGACAGGGCCTTATAATTCACCCCTCCACTTT,CASSKTGPYNSPLHF